This passage covers 19 T cell receptor beta chains from one sample sequenced in a study of cytomegalovirus exposure and HLA in healthy donors. PCR primers comprised 60 Vbeta and 13 Jbeta primers. Repertoires were generated with immunoSEQ multiplex PCR, while TCRdb's copy carries only in-frame clones and drops some. The profile shows 85,000 to 130,000 clones, 76% of them singletons. The sequencing input was PBMCs. The origin of the receptors is a woman under 30 in good health and CMV-seropositive.

The chain links TRBV30 to TRBJ2-2; tentative D call: TRBD1 (6 bases). This CDR3 has 14 residues. Germline-derived CDR1 and CDR2 are GTSNPN and SVGIG (reference sequence). Trimming removed 4 bases at V and 4 bases at J, with 13 bases between. CDR3 DNA sequence: TGTGCCTGGACCGCGGACAGACTCACCGGGGAGCTGTTTTTT. Its protein is CAWTADRLTGELFF.

This clone was counted once. The J gene is TRBJ1-1, the V gene TRBV5-3; D ambiguous. TRBV5-3 is noted as an ORF with a role that remains uncertain. This CDR3 is built from 13 residues. Trimming took off 2 bases at V and 6 bases at J, with 11 bases between the two ends. CDR3 DNA: TGTGCCAGAAGCTTCTTCGACGAGGCTGAAGCTTTCTTT. It yields the protein CARSFFDEAEAFF.

This clone was counted a few times. The chain links TRBV6-5 to TRBJ1-5, with unresolved D. V gave up 5 bases and J gave up 1 base, with 9 bases separating them. CDR1 MNHEY and CDR2 SVGAGI come from the germline V gene. The length of the CDR3 is 14 residues. Here the CDR3 reads CASSRTISNQPQHF. The CDR3 nucleotides read TGTGCCAGCAGTCGGACTATAAGCAATCAGCCCCAGCATTTT.

This clone was seen many times. The chain employs TRBV7-9 and TRBJ2-1; tentatively, D is TRBD2 (6 bases). V was shortened by 3 bases and J by 5 bases, with 14 bases between the two germline ends. Germline values: CDR1 SEHNR, CDR2 FQNEAQ (reference sequence). The CDR3 sequence is 15 residues long. The CDR3 sequence is CASSFGGTLDNEQFF. The CDR3 DNA follows: TGTGCCAGCAGCTTCGGCGGGACTCTTGACAATGAGCAGTTCTTC.

CDR3 sequence reads: CASSPLGVGADWAFF. The CDR3 coding sequence is TGTGCCAGCAGTCCGCTGGGCGTAGGGGCCGACTGGGCTTTCTTT. V is TRBV27 and J is TRBJ1-1; D may be TRBD1 (5 bases). Germline V gene lookup returns CDR1 MNHEY and CDR2 SMNVEV (reference sequence). Trimming took off 5 bases at V and 11 bases at J, with 24 bases between the two ends. This CDR3 comprises 15 residues.

The rearrangement joins TRBV7-9 to TRBJ1-2, with 9 positions matching TRBD1. The germline V gene has CDR1 SEHNR and CDR2 FQNEAQ (reference sequence). This CDR3 is 14 amino acids long. Germline trimming cut 5 bases from V and 4 bases from J; bases unmatched to any gene: 5. CDR3 coding DNA: TGTGCCAGCAGCCCTGGGACAGGGCCCTATGGCTACACCTTC. Translation gives CASSPGTGPYGYTF.

The rearrangement uses TRBV6-1 and TRBJ1-1; a possible D gene is TRBD1 (5 bases). This CDR3 region has 14 residues. Trimming removed 6 bases at V and 4 bases at J, with 15 bases between. Germline values: CDR1 MNHNS, CDR2 SASEGT. CDR3 protein: CASRTYSGGTEAFF. The DNA of the CDR3 is TGTGCCAGCAGGACATATAGCGGGGGCACTGAAGCTTTCTTT.

Only a few counts were recorded for this clone. This chain uses TRBV19 with TRBJ2-1; TRBD2 aligns across 13 bases. The CDR3 length is 16 residues. Germline assignment: CDR1 LNHDA and CDR2 SQIVND (reference sequence). With 5 bases clipped from V and 6 bases from J, the junction kept 7 bases outside the gene matches. The CDR3 nucleotides are TGTGCCAGTAGTGGTTCACGGACTAGCGGGAGCAATGAGCAGTTCTTC. Residues: CASSGSRTSGSNEQFF.

The chain is built from TRBV7-8 and TRBJ1-1; a weak D match, TRBD1 (6 bases). V lost 4 bases to trimming and J lost 5 bases, with 14 bases between them. CDR3 length: 14 residues. Germline V gene data show CDR1 as SGHVS and CDR2 as FQNEAQ. The CDR3 nucleotides are TGTGCCAGCAGCTCGCCGGACAGAAGGACTGAAGCTTTCTTT. It yields the protein CASSSPDRRTEAFF.

This chain uses TRBV5-6 with TRBJ2-2; D perhaps matches TRBD1 (6 bases). The CDR3 extends over 14 amino acids. The V and J ends lost 0 bases and 6 bases respectively, with 9 bases between them. Germline values: CDR1 SGHDT, CDR2 YYEEEE. CDR3 coding DNA: TGTGCCAGCAGCTTGGGCCAGGGGCCCGGGGAGCTGTTTTTT. It is translated as CASSLGQGPGELFF.

The chain combines TRBV30 with TRBJ2-5; no firm D call. The CDR3 extends over 13 amino acids. V was pared by 2 bases and J by 7 bases, with 14 bases between. Germline V gene data show CDR1 as GTSNPN and CDR2 as SVGIG (reference sequence). The CDR3 sequence: CAWSMSPTGTQYF. The CDR3 nucleotides read TGTGCCTGGAGTATGTCCCCTACGGGGACCCAGTACTTC.

V usage is TRBV4-1 and J usage is TRBJ2-1, with 8 bases lining up with TRBD2. The germline gives CDR1 MGHRA, CDR2 YSYEKL. V shed 4 bases, J shed 2 bases, and the junction held 19 bases outside the gene matches. There are 20 residues in the CDR3. The CDR3 nucleotides are TGCGCCAGCAGCCCCGGTGGTAGCGGGAACCCTCGGGCCGCCTACAATGAGCAGTTCTTC. Its translation: CASSPGGSGNPRAAYNEQFF.

This clone has just one count. The chain couples TRBV15 to TRBJ2-5, with 13 positions matching TRBD2. Germline V gene data show CDR1 as LNHNV and CDR2 as YYDKDF (reference sequence). The CDR3 is 16 amino acids. Germline trimming cut 5 bases from V and 4 bases from J; bases unmatched to any gene: 7. The CDR3 nucleotides read TGTGCCACCAGCGGAGGGACTAGCGGGATTGCAGAGACCCAGTACTTC. It translates to CATSGGTSGIAETQYF.

The rearrangement joins TRBV5-1 to TRBJ1-1; perhaps TRBD1 as D (6 bases). The germline V gene encodes CDR1 SGHRS and CDR2 YFSETQ. V lost 3 bases, J lost 1 base, and 13 bases lay in between. The CDR3 is 15 residues long. CDR3 in DNA: TGCGCCAGCAGCTGGGAAAGACAGGCGAACACTGAAGCTTTCTTT. Its translation is CASSWERQANTEAFF.

The chain recombines TRBV7-2 with TRBJ2-3; unclear D gene. Trimming shortened V by 5 bases and J by 6 bases, and 9 bases separated the two germline ends. The CDR3 is 12 amino acids. CDR1 is SGHTA, CDR2 FQGNSA, per germline. The CDR3 loop is CASSPLRDTQYF. CDR3 nucleotides: TGTGCCAGCAGCCCGTTGAGGGATACGCAGTATTTT.

The chain recombines TRBV28 with TRBJ2-7; 15 nucleotides agree with TRBD2. V shed 4 bases and J 0 bases; nucleotides not matched to a gene: 13. This CDR3 has 20 residues. Germline values: CDR1 MDHEN, CDR2 SYDVKM. The CDR3 is CASSSLGLAGGEASSYEQYF. In nucleotides, the CDR3 is TGTGCCAGCAGTTCCCTGGGACTAGCGGGAGGAGAAGCGAGCTCCTACGAGCAGTACTTC.

The rearrangement links TRBV7-2 to TRBJ2-7; maybe TRBD1 (6 bases). CDR1 is SGHTA and CDR2 is FQGNSA in the germline V gene. The CDR3 has 17 amino acids. V was trimmed by 4 bases and J by 3 bases, leaving 22 bases between them. This CDR3 reads CASSSTRTGSIFYEQYF. The CDR3 nucleotides are TGTGCCAGCAGCTCCACTAGAACAGGGTCAATATTCTACGAGCAGTACTTC.

This clone has a handful of counts. The chain recombines TRBV11-2 with TRBJ2-7; 7 bases match TRBD2. Germline V gene lookup returns CDR1 SGHAT and CDR2 FQNNGV. V lost 5 bases, J lost 7 bases, and 14 bases stayed unmatched. There are 15 residues in the CDR3. The CDR3 is CASSPRGTTYLEQYF. The CDR3, as DNA: TGTGCCAGCAGCCCACGAGGGACTACCTACCTTGAGCAGTACTTC. Full variable domain (rest looked up from reference TRBV11-2 and TRBJ2-7): EAGVAQSPRYKIIEKRQSVAFWCNPISGHATLYWYQQILGQGPKLLIQFQNNGVVDDSQLPKDRFSAERLKGVDSTLKIQPAKLEDSAVYLCASSPRGTTYLEQYFGPGTRLTVT.

This chain uses TRBV5-8 with TRBJ2-4; TRBD2 aligns across 13 bases. This CDR3 has 16 residues. V was clipped by 0 bases and J by 4 bases; unmatched bases: 1. The germline V gene has CDR1 SGHTS and CDR2 YDEGEE. CDR3 in amino acids: CASSLGLAGGKNIQYF. The CDR3 DNA reads as TGTGCCAGCAGCTTGGGACTAGCGGGAGGAAAAAACATTCAGTACTTC. The complete variable domain, with remaining parts taken from reference TRBV5-8 and TRBJ2-4, reads EAGVTQSPTHLIKTRGQQATLRCSPISGHTSVYWYQQALGLGLQFLLWYDEGEERNRGNFPPRFSGRQFPNYSSELNVNALELEDSALYLCASSLGLAGGKNIQYFGAGTRLSVL.